The 10 T cell receptor beta chains below come from one sample, sequenced in a study of T-cell memory formation after mild COVID-19. TCRdb used MiXCR to reprocess the 5' RACE reads, holding one entry per CDR3 protein. The sample yields approximately 580,000 distinct CDR3 sequences, around 21% seen once. The sequenced material came from PBMCs or a T cell subset sorted from them (not recorded which). These receptors all stem from an adult woman who had mild COVID-19 (a few samples of this study predate the infection). Cell type and time point are not known.

CDR3 amino acids: CAWGGGSGANVLTF. The CDR3 DNA reads TGTGCCTGGGGAGGGGGCTCTGGGGCCAACGTCCTGACTTTC. This chain connects TRBV30 to TRBJ2-6; D is tentatively TRBD1 or TRBD2 (6 bases each). The germline CDR1 and CDR2 sequences are GTSNPN and SVGIG (reference sequence). The V and J ends lost 5 bases and 0 bases respectively, with 8 bases between them. CDR3 length: 14 residues. Combining the CDR3 with reference TRBV30 and TRBJ2-6 gives the whole variable domain SQTIHQWPATLVQPVGSPLSLECTVEGTSNPNLYWYRQAAGRGLQLLFYSVGIGQISSEVPQNLSASRPQDRQFILSSKKLLLSDSGFYLCAWGGGSGANVLTFGAGSRLTVL.

The CDR3 sequence: CATSDQQQYQETQYF. CDR3 nucleotides: TGTGCCACCAGTGATCAGCAGCAGTACCAAGAGACCCAGTACTTC. The chain combines TRBV24-1 with TRBJ2-5; D gene uncertain. Per germline, CDR1 KGHDR and CDR2 SFDVKD. This CDR3 has 15 residues. Deletions cut 3 bases from V and 0 bases from J, with 10 bases between.

The chain links TRBV7-9 to TRBJ2-3; D might be TRBD1 (6 bases). Deletions cut 7 bases from V and 2 bases from J, with 13 bases between. Germline loops: CDR1 SEHNR, CDR2 FQNEAQ (reference sequence). The CDR3 loop spans 14 amino acids. The CDR3 sequence: CASIRTGLTDTQYF. DNA for the CDR3: TGTGCCAGCATCAGAACAGGGCTCACAGATACGCAGTATTTT.

This clonotype was counted between two and nine times. The chain is built from TRBV5-1 and TRBJ2-7, with 12 bases aligning to TRBD1. CDR3 length: 16 amino acids. The germline gives CDR1 SGHRS, CDR2 YFSETQ. V trimming: 4 bases; J trimming: 7 bases; junction bases outside the gene matches: 12. The CDR3 loop is CASSPWPGQGAKEQYF. DNA for the CDR3: TGCGCCAGCAGCCCCTGGCCGGGACAGGGGGCGAAGGAGCAGTACTTC.

The chain combines TRBV5-1 with TRBJ2-2, with D tentatively TRBD1 or TRBD2 (6 bases each). The V end lost 0 bases, the J end lost 0 bases, and 15 bases lay between the germline ends. Per germline, CDR1 SGHRS and CDR2 YFSETQ. CDR3 length: 18 amino acids. This chain's CDR3 is CASSLEGRGRPNTGELFF. CDR3 sequence (DNA): TGCGCCAGCAGCTTGGAGGGTCGGGGGCGGCCGAACACCGGGGAGCTGTTTTTT. Using reference TRBV5-1 and TRBJ2-2 for the parts outside the CDR3, the full variable domain is KAGVTQTPRYLIKTRGQQVTLSCSPISGHRSVSWYQQTPGQGLQFLFEYFSETQRNKGNFPGRFSGRQFSNSRSEMNVSTLELGDSALYLCASSLEGRGRPNTGELFFGEGSRLTVL.

This clonotype was counted a single time. The chain is built from TRBV9 and TRBJ2-4; D unclear. The germline V gene encodes CDR1 SGDLS and CDR2 YYNGEE. V lost 3 bases and J 2 bases, leaving 9 bases between the germline ends. This CDR3 region has 14 residues. In DNA, the CDR3 is TGTGCCAGCAGCGCTAGTCCAACCAAAAACATTCAGTACTTC. Translation: CASSASPTKNIQYF.

This rearrangement joins TRBV29-1 to TRBJ1-2; D might be TRBD1 (5 bases). V dropped 2 bases and J dropped 4 bases, with 8 bases sitting between them. This CDR3 contains 12 residues. CDR1 SQVTM and CDR2 ANQGSEA come from the germline V gene. CDR3 nucleotides: TGCAGCGTTGAACAGGGAACCTATGGCTACACCTTC. Its translation is CSVEQGTYGYTF. Drawing the rest from reference TRBV29-1 and TRBJ1-2, the complete variable domain is SAVISQKPSRDICQRGTSLTIQCQVDSQVTMMFWYRQQPGQSLTLIATANQGSEATYESGFVIDKFPISRPNLTFSTLTVSNMSPEDSSIYLCSVEQGTYGYTFGSGTRLTVV.

V is TRBV29-1 and J is TRBJ2-1; perhaps TRBD2 as D (6 bases). The V end lost 7 bases, the J end lost 6 bases, and 16 bases lay between the germline ends. CDR1 and CDR2 (germline): SQVTM, ANQGSEA. The CDR3 length is 13 residues. The CDR3 bases are TGCAGCGGACAACCGGGACTTGCCAATGAGCAGTTCTTC. This gives the protein CSGQPGLANEQFF.

This clonotype was seen more than once but under ten times. The rearrangement links TRBV5-1 to TRBJ2-1; 10 positions agree with TRBD1. CDR1 is SGHRS and CDR2 is YFSETQ in the germline V gene. V lost 4 bases, J lost 7 bases, and 5 bases stayed unmatched. The CDR3 is 14 amino acids. The CDR3 coding sequence is TGCGCCAGCAGCCTGACAGGGGGCTCGAATGAGCAGTTCTTC. Translation gives CASSLTGGSNEQFF.

This clonotype was detected only a few times. The chain uses TRBV7-6 and TRBJ2-7; 10 bases agree with TRBD2. The CDR3 totals 15 residues. J lost 3 bases, V lost 2 bases, and 4 bases had no gene match. The germline V gene has CDR1 SGHVS and CDR2 FNYEAQ. The CDR3 region is CASSLLAGELYEQYF. The CDR3 coding sequence is TGTGCCAGCAGCTTACTAGCGGGGGAACTCTACGAGCAGTACTTC.